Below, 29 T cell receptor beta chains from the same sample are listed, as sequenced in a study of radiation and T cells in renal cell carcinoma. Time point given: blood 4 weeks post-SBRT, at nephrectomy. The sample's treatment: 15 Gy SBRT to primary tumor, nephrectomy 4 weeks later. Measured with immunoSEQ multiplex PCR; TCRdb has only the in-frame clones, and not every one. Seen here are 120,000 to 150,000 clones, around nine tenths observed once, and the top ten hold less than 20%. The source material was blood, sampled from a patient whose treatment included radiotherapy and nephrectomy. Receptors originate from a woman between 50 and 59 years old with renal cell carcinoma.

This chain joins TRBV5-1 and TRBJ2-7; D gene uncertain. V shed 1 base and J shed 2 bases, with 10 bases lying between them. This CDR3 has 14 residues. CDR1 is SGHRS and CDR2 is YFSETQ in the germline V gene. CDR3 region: CASSLPDSAYEQYF. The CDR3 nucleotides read TGCGCCAGCAGCTTGCCCGACTCCGCCTACGAGCAGTACTTC. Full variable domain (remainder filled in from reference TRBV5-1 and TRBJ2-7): KAGVTQTPRYLIKTRGQQVTLSCSPISGHRSVSWYQQTPGQGLQFLFEYFSETQRNKGNFPGRFSGRQFSNSRSEMNVSTLELGDSALYLCASSLPDSAYEQYFGPGTRLTVT.

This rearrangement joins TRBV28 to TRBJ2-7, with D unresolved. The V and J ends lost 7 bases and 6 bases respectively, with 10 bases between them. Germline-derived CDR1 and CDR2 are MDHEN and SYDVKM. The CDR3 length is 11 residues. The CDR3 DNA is TGTGCCAGCACGGTCGCTGGCGAGCAGTACTTC. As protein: CASTVAGEQYF.

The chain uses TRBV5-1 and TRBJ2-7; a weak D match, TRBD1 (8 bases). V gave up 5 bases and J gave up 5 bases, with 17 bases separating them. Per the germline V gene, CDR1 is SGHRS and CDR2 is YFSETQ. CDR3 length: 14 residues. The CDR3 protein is CASSLQTGGDEQYF. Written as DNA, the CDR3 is TGCGCCAGCAGTCTCCAAACAGGGGGGGACGAGCAGTACTTC.

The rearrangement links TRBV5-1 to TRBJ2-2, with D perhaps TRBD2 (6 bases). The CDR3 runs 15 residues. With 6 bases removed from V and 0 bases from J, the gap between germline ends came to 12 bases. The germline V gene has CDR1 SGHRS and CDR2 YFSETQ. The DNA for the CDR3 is TGCGCCAGCACCGAGCGGGTCGCGAACACCGGGGAGCTGTTTTTT. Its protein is CASTERVANTGELFF. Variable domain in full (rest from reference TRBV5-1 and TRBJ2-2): KAGVTQTPRYLIKTRGQQVTLSCSPISGHRSVSWYQQTPGQGLQFLFEYFSETQRNKGNFPGRFSGRQFSNSRSEMNVSTLELGDSALYLCASTERVANTGELFFGEGSRLTVL.

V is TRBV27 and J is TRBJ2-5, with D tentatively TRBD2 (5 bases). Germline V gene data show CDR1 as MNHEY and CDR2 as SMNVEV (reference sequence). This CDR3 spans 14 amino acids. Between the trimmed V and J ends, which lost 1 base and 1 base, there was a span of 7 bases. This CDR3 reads CASSLFGIQETQYF. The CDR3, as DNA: TGTGCCAGCAGTTTATTCGGGATCCAAGAGACCCAGTACTTC.

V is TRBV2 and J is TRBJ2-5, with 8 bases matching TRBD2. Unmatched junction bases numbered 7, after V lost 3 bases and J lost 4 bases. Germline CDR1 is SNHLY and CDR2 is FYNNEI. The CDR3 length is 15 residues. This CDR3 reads CASSEGTGGAETQYF. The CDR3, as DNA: TGTGCCAGCAGTGAGGGGACCGGGGGGGCAGAGACCCAGTACTTC.

The CDR3 protein is CASSRLAGISTDTQYF. The CDR3 coding sequence is TGTGCCAGCTCACGACTAGCGGGTATCAGCACAGATACGCAGTATTTT. The chain carries TRBV18 and TRBJ2-3; 10 bases are shared with TRBD2. Germline loops: CDR1 KGHSH, CDR2 LQKENI. The CDR3 loop spans 16 amino acids. V dropped 4 bases and J dropped 0; count of bases not matched to a gene: 4.

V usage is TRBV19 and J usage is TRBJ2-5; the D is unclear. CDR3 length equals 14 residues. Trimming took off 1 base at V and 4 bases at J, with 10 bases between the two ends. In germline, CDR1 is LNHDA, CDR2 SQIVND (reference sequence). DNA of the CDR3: TGTGCCAGTAGTATAGCCAGCGAGGTAGAGACCCAGTACTTC. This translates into CASSIASEVETQYF.

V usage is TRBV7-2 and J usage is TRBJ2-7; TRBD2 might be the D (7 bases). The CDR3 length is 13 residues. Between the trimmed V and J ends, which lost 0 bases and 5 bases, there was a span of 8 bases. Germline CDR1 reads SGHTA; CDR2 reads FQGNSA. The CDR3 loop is CASSLAGGDEQYF. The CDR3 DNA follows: TGTGCCAGCAGCTTAGCAGGGGGGGACGAGCAGTACTTC.

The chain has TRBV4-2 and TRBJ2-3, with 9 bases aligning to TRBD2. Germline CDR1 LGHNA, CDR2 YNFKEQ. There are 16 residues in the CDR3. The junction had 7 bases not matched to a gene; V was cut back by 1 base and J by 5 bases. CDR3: CASSQVTSGWGDTQYF. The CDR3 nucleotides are TGTGCCAGCAGCCAAGTAACTAGCGGGTGGGGAGATACGCAGTATTTT.

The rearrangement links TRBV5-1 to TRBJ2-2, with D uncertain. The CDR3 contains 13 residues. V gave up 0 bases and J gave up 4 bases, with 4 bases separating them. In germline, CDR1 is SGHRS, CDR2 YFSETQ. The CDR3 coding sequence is TGCGCCAGCAGCTTGGGAGTCACCGGGGAGCTGTTTTTT. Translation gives CASSLGVTGELFF.

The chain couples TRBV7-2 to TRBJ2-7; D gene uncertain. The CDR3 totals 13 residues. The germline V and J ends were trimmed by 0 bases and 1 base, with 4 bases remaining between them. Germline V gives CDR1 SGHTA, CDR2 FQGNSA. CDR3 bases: TGTGCCAGCAGCTTAGCATTATCCTACGAGCAGTACTTC. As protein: CASSLALSYEQYF. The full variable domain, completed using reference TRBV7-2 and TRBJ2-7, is GAGVSQSPSNKVTEKGKDVELRCDPISGHTALYWYRQSLGQGLEFLIYFQGNSAPDKSGLPSDRFSAERTGGSVSTLTIQRTQQEDSAVYLCASSLALSYEQYFGPGTRLTVT.

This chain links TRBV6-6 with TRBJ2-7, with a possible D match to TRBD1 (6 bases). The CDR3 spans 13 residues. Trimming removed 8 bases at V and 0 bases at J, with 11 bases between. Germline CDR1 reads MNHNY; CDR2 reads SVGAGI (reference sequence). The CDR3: CASRGGPSYEQYF. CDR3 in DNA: TGTGCCAGCCGTGGGGGCCCCTCCTACGAGCAGTACTTC.

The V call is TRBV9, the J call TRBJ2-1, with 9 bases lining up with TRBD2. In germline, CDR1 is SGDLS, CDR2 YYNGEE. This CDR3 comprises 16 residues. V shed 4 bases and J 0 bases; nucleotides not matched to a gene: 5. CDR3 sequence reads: CASSIRAGGSYNEQFF. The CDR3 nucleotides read TGTGCCAGCAGCATCCGAGCGGGGGGCTCCTACAATGAGCAGTTCTTC. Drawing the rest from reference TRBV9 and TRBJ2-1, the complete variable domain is DSGVTQTPKHLITATGQRVTLRCSPRSGDLSVYWYQQSLDQGLQFLIQYYNGEERAKGNILERFSAQQFPDLHSELNLSSLELGDSALYFCASSIRAGGSYNEQFFGPGTRLTVL.

DNA of the CDR3: TGTGCCAGTAGTACTAGCGGGGTAAACACAGATACGCAGTATTTT. Translation gives CASSTSGVNTDTQYF. This chain connects TRBV19 to TRBJ2-3, with 9 bases aligning to TRBD2. The germline CDR1 and CDR2 sequences are LNHDA and SQIVND (reference sequence). J lost 2 bases, V lost 4 bases, and 4 bases had no gene match. This CDR3 has 15 amino acids.

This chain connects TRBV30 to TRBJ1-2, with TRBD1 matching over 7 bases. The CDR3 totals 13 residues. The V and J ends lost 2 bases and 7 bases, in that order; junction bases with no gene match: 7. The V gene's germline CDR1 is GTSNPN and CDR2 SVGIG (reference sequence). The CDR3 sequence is CAWSLTGPSGYTF. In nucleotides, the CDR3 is TGTGCCTGGAGTCTGACAGGGCCCTCTGGCTACACCTTC.

The CDR3 DNA is TGTGCCAGCAGCCAAGAAGGCTCTGAGGCCACTGAAGCTTTCTTT. Amino acids: CASSQEGSEATEAFF. The V call is TRBV7-8, the J call TRBJ1-1, with D uncertain. Deletions cut 5 bases from V and 4 bases from J, with 17 bases between. The CDR3 loop spans 15 amino acids. Germline CDR1 reads SGHVS; CDR2 reads FQNEAQ.

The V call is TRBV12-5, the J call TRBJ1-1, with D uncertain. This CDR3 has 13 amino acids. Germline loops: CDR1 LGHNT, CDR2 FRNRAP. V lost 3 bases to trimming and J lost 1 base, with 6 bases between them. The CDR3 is CASGFRANTEAFF. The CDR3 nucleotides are TGTGCTAGTGGTTTCCGGGCGAACACTGAAGCTTTCTTT. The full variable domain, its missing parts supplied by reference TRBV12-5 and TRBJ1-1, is DARVTQTPRHKVTEMGQEVTMRCQPILGHNTVFWYRQTMMQGLELLAYFRNRAPLDDSGMPKDRFSAEMPDATLATLKIQPSEPRDSAVYFCASGFRANTEAFFGQGTRLTVV.

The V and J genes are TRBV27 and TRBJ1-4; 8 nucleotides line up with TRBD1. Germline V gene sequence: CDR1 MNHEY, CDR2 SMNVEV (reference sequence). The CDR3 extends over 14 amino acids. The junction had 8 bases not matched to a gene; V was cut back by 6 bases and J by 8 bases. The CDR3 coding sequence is TGTGCCAGCAGCCCGACAGGGGCGATAGAAAAACTGTTTTTT. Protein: CASSPTGAIEKLFF.

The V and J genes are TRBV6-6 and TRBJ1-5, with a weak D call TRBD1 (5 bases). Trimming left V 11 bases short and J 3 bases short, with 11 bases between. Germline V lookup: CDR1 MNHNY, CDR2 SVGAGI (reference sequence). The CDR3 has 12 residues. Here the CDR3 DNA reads TGTGCCGCCGGGGGTTACAATCAGCCCCAGCATTTT. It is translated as CAAGGYNQPQHF.

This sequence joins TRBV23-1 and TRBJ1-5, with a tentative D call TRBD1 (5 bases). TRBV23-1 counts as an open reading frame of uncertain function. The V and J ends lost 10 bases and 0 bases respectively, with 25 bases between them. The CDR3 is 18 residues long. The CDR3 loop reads CATPLITGSLYSNQPQHF. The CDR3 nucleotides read TGCGCCACGCCCCTGATTACAGGCAGCTTGTATAGCAATCAGCCCCAGCATTTT.

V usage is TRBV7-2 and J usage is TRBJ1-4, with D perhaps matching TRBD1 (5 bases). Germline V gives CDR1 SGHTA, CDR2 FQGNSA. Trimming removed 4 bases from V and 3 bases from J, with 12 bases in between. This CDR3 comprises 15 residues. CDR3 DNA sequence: TGTGCCAGCAGCTCGGAGGGGTGGGCTAATGAAAAACTGTTTTTT. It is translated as CASSSEGWANEKLFF.

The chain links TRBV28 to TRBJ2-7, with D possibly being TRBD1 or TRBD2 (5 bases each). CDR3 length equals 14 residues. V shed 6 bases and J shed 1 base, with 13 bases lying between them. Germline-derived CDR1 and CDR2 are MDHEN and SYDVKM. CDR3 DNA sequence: TGTGCCAGCAGAATCCACGGGGCGTCCTACGAGCAGTACTTC. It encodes CASRIHGASYEQYF.

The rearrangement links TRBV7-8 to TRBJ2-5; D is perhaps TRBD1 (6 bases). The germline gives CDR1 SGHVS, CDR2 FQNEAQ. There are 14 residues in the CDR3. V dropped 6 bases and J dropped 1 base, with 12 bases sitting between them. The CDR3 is CASSRTGLQETQYF. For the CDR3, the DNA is TGTGCCAGCAGTCGTACAGGGCTCCAAGAGACCCAGTACTTC.

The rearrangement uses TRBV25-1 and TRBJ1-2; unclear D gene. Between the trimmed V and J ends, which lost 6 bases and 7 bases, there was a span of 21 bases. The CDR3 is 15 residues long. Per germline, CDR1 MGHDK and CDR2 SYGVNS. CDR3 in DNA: TGTGCCAGCAGCCCGGTTCCCTGGTTCTTAGGTGGCTACACCTTC. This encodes CASSPVPWFLGGYTF.

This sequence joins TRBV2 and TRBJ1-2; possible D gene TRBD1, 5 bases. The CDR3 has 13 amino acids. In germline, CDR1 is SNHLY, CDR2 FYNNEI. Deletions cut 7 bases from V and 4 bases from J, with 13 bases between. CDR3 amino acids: CASTTEYIYGYTF. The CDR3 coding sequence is TGTGCCAGCACGACAGAATATATCTATGGCTACACCTTC. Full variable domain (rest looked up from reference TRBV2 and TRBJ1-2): EPEVTQTPSHQVTQMGQEVILRCVPISNHLYFYWYRQILGQKVEFLVSFYNNEISEKSEIFDDQFSVERPDGSNFTLKIRSTKLEDSAMYFCASTTEYIYGYTFGSGTRLTVV.

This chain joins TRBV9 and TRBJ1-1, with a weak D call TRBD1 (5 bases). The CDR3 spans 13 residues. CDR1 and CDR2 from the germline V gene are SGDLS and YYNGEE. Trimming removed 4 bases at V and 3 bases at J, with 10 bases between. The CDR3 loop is CASSPSGDTEAFF. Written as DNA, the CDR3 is TGTGCCAGCAGCCCCTCGGGGGACACTGAAGCTTTCTTT.

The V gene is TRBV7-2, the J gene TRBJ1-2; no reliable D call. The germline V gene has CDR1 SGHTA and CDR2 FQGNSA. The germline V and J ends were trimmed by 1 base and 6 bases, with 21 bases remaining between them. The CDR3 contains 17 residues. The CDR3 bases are TGTGCCAGCAGCTTAGATAGTCGTTTAGCTCCCGCAAATGGCTACACCTTC. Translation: CASSLDSRLAPANGYTF.

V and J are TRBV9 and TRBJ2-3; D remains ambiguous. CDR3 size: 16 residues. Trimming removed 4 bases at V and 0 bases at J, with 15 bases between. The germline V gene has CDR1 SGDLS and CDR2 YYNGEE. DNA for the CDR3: TGTGCCAGCAGCCTCTCGACCAGCGCTAGCACAGATACGCAGTATTTT. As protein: CASSLSTSASTDTQYF.